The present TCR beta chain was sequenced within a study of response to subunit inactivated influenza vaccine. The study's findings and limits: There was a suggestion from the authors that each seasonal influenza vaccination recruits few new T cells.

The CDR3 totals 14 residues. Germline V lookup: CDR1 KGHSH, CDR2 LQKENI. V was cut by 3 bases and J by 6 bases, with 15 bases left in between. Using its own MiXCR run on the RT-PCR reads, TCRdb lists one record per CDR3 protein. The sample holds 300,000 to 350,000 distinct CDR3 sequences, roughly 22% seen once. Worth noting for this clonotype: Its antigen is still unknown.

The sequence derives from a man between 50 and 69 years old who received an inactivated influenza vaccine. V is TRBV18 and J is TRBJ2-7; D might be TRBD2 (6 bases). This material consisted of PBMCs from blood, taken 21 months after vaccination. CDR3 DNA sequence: TGTGCCAGCTCACCCCGGGGGATTTCCGGCGAGCAGTACTTC. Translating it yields CASSPRGISGEQYF. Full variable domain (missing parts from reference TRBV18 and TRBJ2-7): NAGVMQNPRHLVRRRGQEARLRCSPMKGHSHVYWYRQLPEEGLKFMVYLQKENIIDESGMPKERFSAEFPKEGPSILRIQQVVRGDSAAYFCASSPRGISGEQYFGPGTRLTVT.